Detailed here is one TCR beta chain. Its antigen is not known. This sample is part of a study of T cells in narcolepsy. Looking at the study overall: Enrolled donors included narcolepsy type 1 or type 2 patients and healthy controls.

The method was immunoSEQ multiplex PCR; TCRdb's version includes in-frame clones alone and lacks a portion of them. The sample shows approximately 30,000 clones, roughly four fifths of them seen only once. Broader study findings: Reportedly, autoreactive clonotypes were serially detected in patients' blood but not controls'.

Per germline, CDR1 SGHRS and CDR2 YFSETQ. The V and J ends lost 4 bases and 2 bases respectively, with 13 bases between them. CDR3 size: 15 residues. The sequence came from a human donor with narcolepsy. This chain links TRBV5-1 with TRBJ1-3; D possibly corresponds to TRBD1 (5 bases). The sequenced sample consisted of CD45RA- memory CD4+ T cells from PBMCs. The CDR3 region has the DNA TGCGCCAGCAGCCCCGGTGGGGGGACTGGAAACACCATATATTTT. Translated: CASSPGGGTGNTIYF.